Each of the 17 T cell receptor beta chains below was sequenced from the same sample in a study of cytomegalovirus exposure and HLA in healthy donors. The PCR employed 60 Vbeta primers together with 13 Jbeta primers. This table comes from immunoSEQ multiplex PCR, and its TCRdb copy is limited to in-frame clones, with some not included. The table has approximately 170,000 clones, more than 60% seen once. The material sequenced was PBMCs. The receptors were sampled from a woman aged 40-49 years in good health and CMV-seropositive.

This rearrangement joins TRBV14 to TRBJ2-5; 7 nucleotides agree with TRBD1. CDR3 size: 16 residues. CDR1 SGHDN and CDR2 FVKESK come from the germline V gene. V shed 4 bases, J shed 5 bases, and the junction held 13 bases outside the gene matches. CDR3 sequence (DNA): TGTGCCAGCAGCCCAGGAAGGGACAGCTTCGGGGAGACCCAGTACTTC. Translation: CASSPGRDSFGETQYF.

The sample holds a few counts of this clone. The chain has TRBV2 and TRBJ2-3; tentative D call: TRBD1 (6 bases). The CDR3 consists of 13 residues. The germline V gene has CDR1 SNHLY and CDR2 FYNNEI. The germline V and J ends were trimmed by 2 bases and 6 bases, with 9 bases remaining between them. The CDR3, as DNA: TGTGCCAGCAGTGAAACGAGGGGGGATACGCAGTATTTT. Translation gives CASSETRGDTQYF.

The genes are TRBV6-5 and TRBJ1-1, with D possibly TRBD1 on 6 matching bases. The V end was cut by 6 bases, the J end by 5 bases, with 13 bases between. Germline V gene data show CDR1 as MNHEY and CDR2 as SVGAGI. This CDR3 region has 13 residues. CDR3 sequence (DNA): TGTGCCAGCAGGAACACAGGGAGTACTGAAGCTTTCTTT. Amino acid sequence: CASRNTGSTEAFF.

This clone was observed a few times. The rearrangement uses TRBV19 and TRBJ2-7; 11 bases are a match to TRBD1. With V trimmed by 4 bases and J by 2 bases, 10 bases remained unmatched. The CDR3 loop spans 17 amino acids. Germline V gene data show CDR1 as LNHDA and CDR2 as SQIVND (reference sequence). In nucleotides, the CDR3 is TGTGCCAGTAGTAGGGGGGGACCGGGACAGGGGGCCTACGAGCAGTACTTC. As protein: CASSRGGPGQGAYEQYF.

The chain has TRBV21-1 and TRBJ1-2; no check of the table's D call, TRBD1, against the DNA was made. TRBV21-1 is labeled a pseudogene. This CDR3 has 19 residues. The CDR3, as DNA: TGTGCCAGCAGCAGGATCGACGGGAACTTCAGGGGGCGCGTCTATGGCTACACCTTC. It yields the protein CASSRIDGNFRGRVYGYTF.

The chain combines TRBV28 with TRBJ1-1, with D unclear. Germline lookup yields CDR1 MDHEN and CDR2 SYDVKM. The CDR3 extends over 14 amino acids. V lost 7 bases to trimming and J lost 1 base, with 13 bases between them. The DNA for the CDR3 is TGTGCCAGCAACCCAGGCAGAACGAACACTGAAGCTTTCTTT. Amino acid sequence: CASNPGRTNTEAFF.

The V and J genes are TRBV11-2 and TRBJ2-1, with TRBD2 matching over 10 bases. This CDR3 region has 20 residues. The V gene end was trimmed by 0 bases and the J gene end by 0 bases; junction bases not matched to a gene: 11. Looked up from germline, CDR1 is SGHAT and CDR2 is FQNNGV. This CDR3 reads CASSLDGAGLATSSYNEQFF. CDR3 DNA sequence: TGTGCCAGCAGCTTAGATGGTGCGGGACTAGCGACTTCCTCCTACAATGAGCAGTTCTTC.

CDR3 in DNA: TGCGCCAGCAGCTTGGTGGCTTTATACTACGAGCAGTACTTC. Its protein product is CASSLVALYYEQYF. V and J are TRBV5-1 and TRBJ2-7; no firm D call. V was shortened by 0 bases and J by 3 bases, with 10 bases between the two germline ends. The CDR3 is 14 amino acids. Germline CDR1 SGHRS, CDR2 YFSETQ.

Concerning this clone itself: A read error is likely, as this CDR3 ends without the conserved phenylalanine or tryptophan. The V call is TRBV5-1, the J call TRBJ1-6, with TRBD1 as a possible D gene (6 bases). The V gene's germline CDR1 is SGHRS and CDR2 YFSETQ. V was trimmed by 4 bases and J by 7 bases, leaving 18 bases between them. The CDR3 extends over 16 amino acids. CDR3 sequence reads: CASSLGPGTLNSPLHL. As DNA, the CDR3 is TGCGCCAGCAGCCTAGGGCCCGGGACACTGAATTCACCCCTCCACCTT.

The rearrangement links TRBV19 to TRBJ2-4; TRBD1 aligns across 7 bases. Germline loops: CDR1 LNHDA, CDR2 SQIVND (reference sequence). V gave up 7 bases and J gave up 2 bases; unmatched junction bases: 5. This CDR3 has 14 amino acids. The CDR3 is CASTRTGTKNIQYF. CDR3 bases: TGTGCCAGTACCCGGACAGGCACCAAAAACATTCAGTACTTC.

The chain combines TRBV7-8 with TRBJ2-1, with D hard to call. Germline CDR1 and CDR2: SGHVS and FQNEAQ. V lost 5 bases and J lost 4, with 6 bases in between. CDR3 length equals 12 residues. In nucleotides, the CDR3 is TGTGCCAGCAGCCTAAGTTACAATGAGCAGTTCTTC. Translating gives CASSLSYNEQFF.

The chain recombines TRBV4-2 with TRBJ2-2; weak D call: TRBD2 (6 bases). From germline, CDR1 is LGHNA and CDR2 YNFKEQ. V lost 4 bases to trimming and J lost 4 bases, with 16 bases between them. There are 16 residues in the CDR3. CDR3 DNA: TGTGCCAGCAGCCGAAGTGGGGCCGGGGGCACCGGGGAGCTGTTTTTT. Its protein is CASSRSGAGGTGELFF.

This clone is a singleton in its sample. The CDR3 region has the DNA TGTGCCAGCAGCTTAAATTCTGTAGTATCGAACACTGAAGCTTTCTTT. Its protein product is CASSLNSVVSNTEAFF. The V gene is TRBV7-3, the J gene TRBJ1-1, with D uncertain. Germline CDR1 reads SGHTA; CDR2 reads FQGTGA. The CDR3 runs 16 residues. V dropped 1 base and J dropped 1 base, with 13 bases sitting between them. The full variable domain, with the rest looked up from reference TRBV7-3 and TRBJ1-1, is GAGVSQTPSNKVTEKGKYVELRCDPISGHTALYWYRQSLGQGPEFLIYFQGTGAADDSGLPNDRFFAVRPEGSVSTLKIQRTERGDSAVYLCASSLNSVVSNTEAFFGQGTRLTVV.

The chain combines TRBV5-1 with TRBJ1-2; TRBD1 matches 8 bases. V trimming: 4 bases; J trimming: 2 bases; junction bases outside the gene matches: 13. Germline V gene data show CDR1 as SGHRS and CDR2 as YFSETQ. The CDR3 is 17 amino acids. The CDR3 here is CASSIAGTGKTNYGYTF. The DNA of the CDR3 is TGCGCCAGCAGCATTGCCGGGACAGGAAAAACGAACTATGGCTACACCTTC.

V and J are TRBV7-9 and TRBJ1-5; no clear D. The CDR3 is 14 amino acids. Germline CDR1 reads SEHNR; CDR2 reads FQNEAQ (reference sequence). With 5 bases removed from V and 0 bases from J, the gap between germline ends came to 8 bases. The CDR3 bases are TGTGCCAGCAGCAAAGAGGATAGCAATCAGCCCCAGCATTTT. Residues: CASSKEDSNQPQHF.

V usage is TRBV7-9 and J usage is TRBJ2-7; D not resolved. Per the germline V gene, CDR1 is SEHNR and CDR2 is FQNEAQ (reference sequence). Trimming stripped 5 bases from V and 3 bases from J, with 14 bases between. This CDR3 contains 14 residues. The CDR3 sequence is CASSPTLSYYEQYF. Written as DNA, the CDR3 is TGTGCCAGCAGCCCAACCCTAAGCTACTACGAGCAGTACTTC.

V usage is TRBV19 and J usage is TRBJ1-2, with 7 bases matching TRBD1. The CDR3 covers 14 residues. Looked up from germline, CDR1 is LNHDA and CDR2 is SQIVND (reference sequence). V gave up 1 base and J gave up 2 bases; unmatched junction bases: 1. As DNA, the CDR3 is TGTGCCAGTAGTATAGTAGGGGGCAACTATGGCTACACCTTC. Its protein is CASSIVGGNYGYTF. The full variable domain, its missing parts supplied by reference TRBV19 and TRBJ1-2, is DGGITQSPKYLFRKEGQNVTLSCEQNLNHDAMYWYRQDPGQGLRLIYYSQIVNDFQKGDIAEGYSVSREKKESFPLTVTSAQKNPTAFYLCASSIVGGNYGYTFGSGTRLTVV.